The 3 T cell receptor beta chains reported below all come from one sample, sequenced in a study of beta chain features in type 1 diabetes. The investigators reverse transcribed all of the isolated RNA, so they sequenced expressed TCRB transcripts. Generated by immunoSEQ multiplex PCR, the TCRdb table keeps only in-frame clones and is missing some. The data show around 500,000 clones, with about 10% seen just once and over 0.04% held by the top ten. Sequencing was performed on naive CD4+ T cells from blood. Receptors were obtained from a woman between 18 and 29 years old in good health.

This clone was counted only a few times. V usage is TRBV29-1 and J usage is TRBJ2-5; D may be TRBD2 (7 bases). The CDR3 spans 13 residues. CDR1 and CDR2 (germline): SQVTM, ANQGSEA. V was clipped by 1 base and J by 4 bases, with 10 bases between them. CDR3 sequence: CSVEAGGVETQYF. The CDR3 DNA reads TGCAGCGTTGAAGCGGGGGGCGTAGAGACCCAGTACTTC.

This chain joins TRBV9 and TRBJ2-4; 10 positions agree with TRBD1. In germline, CDR1 is SGDLS, CDR2 YYNGEE. J gave up 8 bases and V 3 bases, and 5 bases lay outside the gene matches. This CDR3 contains 14 residues. The CDR3 region has the DNA TGTGCCAGCAGCGCACGCGGGACAGGGGACATTCAGTACTTC. Its translation is CASSARGTGDIQYF.

This clone has a handful of counts. The V and J genes are TRBV7-6 and TRBJ1-1; D may be TRBD1 (5 bases). The CDR3 sequence is 14 residues long. Between the trimmed V and J ends, which lost 5 bases and 4 bases, there was a span of 14 bases. CDR1 is SGHVS and CDR2 is FNYEAQ in the germline V gene. The CDR3 reads CASSHDRSGTEAFF. The CDR3 coding sequence is TGTGCCAGCAGCCACGACAGATCGGGCACTGAAGCTTTCTTT.